This TCR beta chain was sequenced during a study of CD8+CD57+ T cells in acquired aplastic anemia. Across the study: CD4+ and CD8+ cells, once sorted, gave DNA averaging approximately 3 ug. Healthy donor CD4+ cell samples had a mean of approximately 10 million reads.

CDR3 and TCR beta VDJ profiling relied on a genomic DNA template. TCRdb re-called the reads through MiXCR, storing one row per CDR3 protein. The sample holds some 170,000 distinct CDR3 sequences, roughly 45% seen once. J was trimmed by 6 bases and V by 6 bases; bases with no gene match: 4. The CDR3 consists of 13 residues. This clonotype was counted ten times or more. Its cognate antigen is unknown. The study's findings and limits: The CD8+ Simpson's diversity of patients and controls was not significantly different. Sharing between patients and controls was observed for twenty-nine CD8+ CDR3 sequences.

The rearrangement joins TRBV12-3 or TRBV12-4 to TRBJ1-2; 10 bases are shared with TRBD1. Sequencing was carried out using sorted CD4+, CD8+, or CD8+CD57+ T cells (not recorded which) from PBMCs. The source of this sequence is a human donor in good health. The CDR3 DNA sequence: TGTGCCAGCAGGACCGGGACAGGGGATGGCTACACCTTC. Amino acid sequence: CASRTGTGDGYTF.